This TCR beta chain was documented in a study of a mutant IDH1 vaccine in newly diagnosed glioma. The wider study: The start of vaccination came 4-6 weeks after radiotherapy alone, or with temozolomide cycles. Study-wide results and limits: Immune responses induced by vaccination arose in approximately 93% of the patients.

As for time point: week 47, end of study. The study gave 300 ug of mutant IDH1 20-mer peptide per vaccine dose, with topical imiquimod. In the case of this clone: Its antigen is currently unknown. Other DNA sequences in the sample encode the same CDR3.

Only in-frame clones appear in the TCRdb table, and some are missing; sequencing was by immunoSEQ multiplex PCR. The sample has 56,000 or so clones, about 79% seen once. Germline CDR1 is SGHRS and CDR2 is YFSETQ. This CDR3 region has 13 residues. Trimming pared 3 bases from V and 3 bases from J, leaving 9 bases between. This chain uses TRBV5-1 with TRBJ2-5, with D unresolved. The sequence was collected from a man in his fifties or sixties with glioma. The sample consisted of PBMCs, taken from a glioma patient whose treatment included an IDH1 peptide vaccine. For the CDR3, the DNA is TGCGCCAGCAGCTACGGGCTTAAAGAGACCCAGTACTTC. Its protein is CASSYGLKETQYF.